This TCR beta chain was observed in a study of T cell responses to AZD1222 COVID-19 vaccine. The study, taken as a whole, reports: Increased Spike-specific TCR breadth and depth were observed after two AZD1222 doses. Donors were mostly white British, more females; clonal diversity possibly underestimated. Repertoires in all cases were sampled only once the peak T cell response had passed. Nearly half of spike-specific TCRs reportedly go after variant regions that carry no mutations.

The assay was immunoSEQ multiplex PCR, and TCRdb's table has in-frame clones only and misses some. The table includes over 100,000 clones, roughly nine tenths detected once. V lost 3 bases, J lost 7 bases, and 25 bases lay in between. The germline CDR1 and CDR2 sequences are KGHSH and LQKENI. There are 18 residues in the CDR3. In this sample, this clone turned up once. No antigen is known for it. This TCR was recovered from an adult in good health. The chain joins TRBV18 to TRBJ1-5, with TRBD1 as a possible D gene (5 bases). Here the sequenced sample was peripheral blood, taken on day 0 of AZD1222 vaccination. DNA for the CDR3: TGTGCCAGCTCACCCGATCCAGGTCGGGGCGTCGGGGGACAGCCCCAGCATTTT. Translating it yields CASSPDPGRGVGGQPQHF.